This TCR beta chain was recovered during a study of blood T cell repertoires in COVID-19. About the study: Specimens from acute and convalescent COVID-19 originated in the United States, Italy and Spain. T cells, B-cell-depleted T cells, or PBMCs supplied cDNA or gDNA.

The V end was cut by 0 bases, the J end by 4 bases, with 12 bases between. CDR1 and CDR2 from the germline V gene are GTSNPN and SVGIG (reference sequence). This CDR3 has 14 residues. Study processing details: Estimation of nucleated cell counts relied on the amplification of reference gene primers. Produced via immunoSEQ multiplex PCR; TCRdb's table is partial and in-frame only. V, J and clone size are those of that table, while D and trimming were read from the DNA. The sample has approximately 70,000 clones, around 93% seen once. This clone was seen just once. The rearrangement links TRBV30 to TRBJ2-5; D is uncertain. Sequencing input: peripheral blood. This clonotype was obtained from a woman aged 55-69 years with active COVID-19. The CDR3 DNA reads as TGTGCCTGGAGTGTGATGCTAACTCCAGAGACCCAGTACTTC. Protein: CAWSVMLTPETQYF. The full variable domain, in which reference TRBV30 and TRBJ2-5 provide the parts outside the CDR3, is SQTIHQWPATLVQPVGSPLSLECTVEGTSNPNLYWYRQAAGRGLQLLFYSVGIGQISSEVPQNLSASRPQDRQFILSSKKLLLSDSGFYLCAWSVMLTPETQYFGPGTRLLVL.